The 26 T cell receptor beta chains listed next were all sequenced from one sample in a study of blood T cell repertoires in COVID-19. Profiled with immunoSEQ multiplex PCR; TCRdb holds only in-frame clones, not every one. The table lists roughly 240,000 clones, roughly 84% of them singletons. The sequenced sample was peripheral blood. The source of these receptors is a man aged 35-49 years who had recovered from COVID-19.

The rearrangement joins TRBV7-9 to TRBJ2-5; 9 bases fit TRBD1. Germline V gene sequence: CDR1 SEHNR, CDR2 FQNEAQ (reference sequence). Trimming took 6 bases from V and 2 from J; bases not matched to a gene: 4. The CDR3 consists of 14 residues. The CDR3 reads CASRSGTGQETQYF. CDR3 bases: TGTGCCAGCAGGTCCGGGACAGGGCAAGAGACCCAGTACTTC.

This chain links TRBV7-9 with TRBJ2-7; 7 positions match TRBD1. The CDR3 is 14 amino acids. From germline, CDR1 is SEHNR and CDR2 FQNEAQ (reference sequence). Trimming took 0 bases from V and 3 from J; bases not matched to a gene: 2. CDR3 nucleotides: TGTGCCAGCAGCTTAGCGACAGGGTTCTACGAGCAGTACTTC. Protein: CASSLATGFYEQYF.

The genes are TRBV27 and TRBJ1-1; D is possibly TRBD1 (6 bases). The CDR3 contains 14 residues. CDR1 is MNHEY and CDR2 is SMNVEV in the germline V gene (reference sequence). V was trimmed by 3 bases and J by 5 bases, leaving 13 bases between them. This chain's CDR3 is CASSLGAGPTEAFF. The CDR3 DNA follows: TGTGCCAGCAGTTTGGGGGCAGGGCCGACTGAAGCTTTCTTT.

This clone has a single count. V usage is TRBV19 and J usage is TRBJ1-2, with 7 bases aligning to TRBD1. The V gene end was trimmed by 4 bases and the J gene end by 7 bases; junction bases not matched to a gene: 12. Germline V gene sequence: CDR1 LNHDA, CDR2 SQIVND (reference sequence). The CDR3 is 15 amino acids. CDR3 nucleotides: TGTGCCAGTAGTAGGGTGGACAGGCGACAGGGTGGCTACACCTTC. This translates into CASSRVDRRQGGYTF.

The rearrangement links TRBV19 to TRBJ2-5, with 7 bases that match TRBD2. Looked up from germline, CDR1 is LNHDA and CDR2 is SQIVND (reference sequence). Unmatched junction bases numbered 4, after V lost 7 bases and J lost 2 bases. CDR3 length: 13 residues. CDR3 nucleotide sequence: TGTGCCAGTACTATGCGGGGGCAAGAGACCCAGTACTTC. It encodes CASTMRGQETQYF.

The chain is built from TRBV19 and TRBJ2-7; TRBD1 aligns across 8 bases. The germline V gene has CDR1 LNHDA and CDR2 SQIVND (reference sequence). The CDR3 runs 15 residues. Trimming at V came to 6 bases and at J to 2 bases, leaving 9 bases not matched to a gene. CDR3 nucleotides: TGTGCCAGTAGCCCGACCGGGACAGGCACCTACGAGCAGTACTTC. The encoded protein is CASSPTGTGTYEQYF.

V gene TRBV30 combines with J gene TRBJ1-1; no clear D gene. Trimming removed 3 bases at V and 1 base at J, with 9 bases between. Per the germline V gene, CDR1 is GTSNPN and CDR2 is SVGIG (reference sequence). The CDR3 is made up of 13 amino acids. In nucleotides, the CDR3 is TGTGCCTGGAGGCCCCACGGGAACACTGAAGCTTTCTTT. Protein: CAWRPHGNTEAFF.

The chain uses TRBV23-1 and TRBJ1-2; tentatively, D is TRBD1 (6 bases). TRBV23-1 counts as an open reading frame of uncertain function. V lost 0 bases and J lost 7, with 12 bases in between. CDR3 size: 14 residues. The CDR3 DNA reads as TGCGCCAGCAGTCAATCGGGGACAAAGGCTGGCTACACCTTC. Translation gives CASSQSGTKAGYTF.

CDR3 residues: CASSLTGYEQYF. The CDR3 DNA reads TGTGCCAGCAGCTTAACAGGTTACGAGCAGTACTTC. The V gene is TRBV11-2, the J gene TRBJ2-7; D might be TRBD1 (5 bases). The length of the CDR3 is 12 residues. Trimming took off 2 bases at V and 4 bases at J, with 6 bases between the two ends. Germline V gives CDR1 SGHAT, CDR2 FQNNGV.

The chain combines TRBV5-4 with TRBJ1-5; unclear D gene. Germline loops: CDR1 SGHNT, CDR2 YYREEE (reference sequence). V was cut by 3 bases and J by 5 bases, with 6 bases left in between. The CDR3 spans 12 residues. The CDR3: CASSSPDQPQHF. In nucleotides, the CDR3 is TGTGCCAGCAGCTCGCCGGATCAGCCCCAGCATTTT. The full variable domain, with the rest looked up from reference TRBV5-4 and TRBJ1-5, is ETGVTQSPTHLIKTRGQQVTLRCSSQSGHNTVSWYQQALGQGPQFIFQYYREEENGRGNFPPRFSGLQFPNYSSELNVNALELDDSALYLCASSSPDQPQHFGDGTRLSIL.

The chain joins TRBV4-1 to TRBJ2-1; 9 nucleotides align to TRBD1. CDR3 size: 16 residues. J gave up 3 bases and V 0 bases, and 3 bases lay outside the gene matches. Per germline, CDR1 MGHRA and CDR2 YSYEKL. In nucleotides, the CDR3 is TGCGCCAGCAGCCAAGATCTGGGACAGGGCTACAATGAGCAGTTCTTC. Translating gives CASSQDLGQGYNEQFF.

The rearrangement uses TRBV3-1 (or the pseudogene TRBV3-2) and TRBJ2-7; no firm D call. From germline, CDR1 is LGHDT and CDR2 YNNKEL (reference sequence). V lost 0 bases to trimming and J lost 6 bases, with 12 bases between them. This CDR3 comprises 14 residues. CDR3 DNA sequence: TGTGCCAGCAGCCAAGATCAGGCCCGGTCCGAGCAGTACTTC. Translation gives CASSQDQARSEQYF.

This rearrangement joins TRBV30 to TRBJ1-5, with D hard to call. V was cut by 4 bases and J by 3 bases, with 16 bases left in between. Germline-derived CDR1 and CDR2 are GTSNPN and SVGIG (reference sequence). The CDR3 covers 15 residues. Here the CDR3 DNA reads TGTGCCTGGACCGCGGGTGGGTACCTCAATCAGCCCCAGCATTTT. Its translation: CAWTAGGYLNQPQHF.

The table lists this clone with a few counts. The same CDR3 can be traced to other DNA sequences in this sample. This rearrangement joins TRBV5-5 to TRBJ2-5; D call uncertain. Trimming shortened V by 0 bases and J by 2 bases, and 5 bases separated the two germline ends. Germline V CDR1 and CDR2: SGHKS, YYEKEE (reference sequence). The CDR3 is 13 residues long. The CDR3 DNA follows: TGTGCCAGCAGCTTGGCCGTACAAGAGACCCAGTACTTC. Protein sequence: CASSLAVQETQYF.

This clone was seen only a few times. V usage is TRBV18 and J usage is TRBJ2-3; unclear D gene. Trimming pared 6 bases from V and 1 base from J, leaving 8 bases between. This CDR3 contains 13 residues. CDR1 and CDR2 from the germline V gene are KGHSH and LQKENI. The CDR3 loop is CASSQPGTDTQYF. CDR3 nucleotide sequence: TGTGCCAGCTCCCAACCGGGCACAGATACGCAGTATTTT.

V usage is TRBV18 and J usage is TRBJ2-2, with 9 positions matching TRBD1. Germline V gene sequence: CDR1 KGHSH, CDR2 LQKENI. Trimming at V came to 4 bases and at J to 5 bases, leaving 5 bases not matched to a gene. The CDR3 has 15 residues. The CDR3 protein is CASSLGTGRTGELFF. CDR3 DNA sequence: TGTGCCAGCTCACTCGGGACAGGGAGGACCGGGGAGCTGTTTTTT.

The chain links TRBV18 to TRBJ2-1; 7 nucleotides match TRBD1. Trimming at V came to 6 bases and at J to 7 bases, leaving 6 bases not matched to a gene. The CDR3 length is 13 residues. Germline lookup yields CDR1 KGHSH and CDR2 LQKENI. The CDR3 here is CASSPDRANEQFF. The CDR3 bases are TGTGCCAGCTCCCCAGACAGGGCTAATGAGCAGTTCTTC.

CDR3 DNA: TGTGCCAGCAGCGTACAACAGGGCCCGAACACTGAAGCTTTCTTT. Translation gives CASSVQQGPNTEAFF. This chain links TRBV9 with TRBJ1-1; possibly TRBD1 for D (6 bases). This CDR3 contains 15 residues. From germline, CDR1 is SGDLS and CDR2 YYNGEE. Trimming shortened V by 1 base and J by 1 base, and 11 bases separated the two germline ends.

This clone was counted a few times. V gene TRBV7-9 combines with J gene TRBJ1-1; 7 positions match TRBD1. CDR1 is SEHNR, CDR2 FQNEAQ, per germline (reference sequence). Unmatched junction bases numbered 10, after V lost 5 bases and J lost 7 bases. The CDR3 covers 14 residues. The CDR3 sequence is CASSPSGRDSEAFF. Written as DNA, the CDR3 is TGTGCCAGCAGCCCATCGGGTCGGGACAGTGAAGCTTTCTTT.

This clone has a single count. V gene TRBV30 combines with J gene TRBJ2-5; the D is unclear. Germline-derived CDR1 and CDR2 are GTSNPN and SVGIG (reference sequence). Trimming shortened V by 2 bases and J by 1 base, and 5 bases separated the two germline ends. This CDR3 contains 12 residues. DNA of the CDR3: TGTGCCTGGAGTCTGGCCCAAGAGACCCAGTACTTC. This translates into CAWSLAQETQYF. The full variable domain, in which reference TRBV30 and TRBJ2-5 provide the parts outside the CDR3, is SQTIHQWPATLVQPVGSPLSLECTVEGTSNPNLYWYRQAAGRGLQLLFYSVGIGQISSEVPQNLSASRPQDRQFILSSKKLLLSDSGFYLCAWSLAQETQYFGPGTRLLVL.

This clone was detected only a few times. This chain joins TRBV5-6 and TRBJ1-2; TRBD1 agrees at 9 bases. J lost 2 bases, V lost 2 bases, and 7 bases had no gene match. From germline, CDR1 is SGHDT and CDR2 YYEEEE. There are 16 residues in the CDR3. As DNA, the CDR3 is TGTGCCAGCAGCTTAAAACCCGGGACAGGGAACTATGGCTACACCTTC. Protein product: CASSLKPGTGNYGYTF.

V is TRBV10-3 and J is TRBJ1-5; 7 nucleotides line up with TRBD1. The germline CDR1 and CDR2 sequences are ENHRY and SYGVKD. The CDR3 covers 12 residues. Losses at the gene ends were 0 bases for V and 12 bases for J; bases not matched to a gene: 2. Here the CDR3 reads CAISESGQSQHF. In DNA, the CDR3 is TGTGCCATCAGTGAGTCGGGACAGAGCCAGCATTTT.

This sequence joins TRBV5-6 and TRBJ2-1; D is unresolved. This CDR3 region has 14 residues. The germline V and J ends were trimmed by 2 bases and 0 bases, with 6 bases remaining between them. CDR1 is SGHDT, CDR2 YYEEEE, per germline. The DNA for the CDR3 is TGTGCCAGCAGCTTCATCAGCTCCTACAATGAGCAGTTCTTC. Its protein is CASSFISSYNEQFF. Using reference TRBV5-6 and TRBJ2-1 for the parts outside the CDR3, the full variable domain is DAGVTQSPTHLIKTRGQQVTLRCSPKSGHDTVSWYQQALGQGPQFIFQYYEEEERQRGNFPDRFSGHQFPNYSSELNVNALLLGDSALYLCASSFISSYNEQFFGPGTRLTVL.

The chain recombines TRBV13 with TRBJ2-7; weak D call: TRBD1 (6 bases). Trimming took 2 bases from V and 1 from J, leaving 15 bases between them. Germline V CDR1 and CDR2: PRHDT, FYEKMQ (reference sequence). The CDR3 has 16 residues. For the CDR3, the DNA is TGTGCCAGCAGCTTACTCCGGGACACCGTTTCCTACGAGCAGTACTTC. This sequence encodes CASSLLRDTVSYEQYF.

This rearrangement joins TRBV15 to TRBJ2-2; TRBD1 agrees at 9 bases. The V and J ends lost 1 base and 6 bases, in that order; junction bases with no gene match: 9. The germline V gene has CDR1 LNHNV and CDR2 YYDKDF (reference sequence). The CDR3 runs 17 residues. CDR3 amino acids: CATSRGYRDRAAGELFF. Here the CDR3 DNA reads TGTGCCACCAGCAGAGGATACCGGGACAGGGCGGCCGGGGAGCTGTTTTTT. Drawing the rest from reference TRBV15 and TRBJ2-2, the complete variable domain is DAMVIQNPRYQVTQFGKPVTLSCSQTLNHNVMYWYQQKSSQAPKLLFHYYDKDFNNEADTPDNFQSRRPNTSFCFLDIRSPGLGDTAMYLCATSRGYRDRAAGELFFGEGSRLTVL.

The V call is TRBV7-9, the J call TRBJ2-2, with no clear D. Trimming stripped 4 bases from V and 2 bases from J, with 2 bases between. The CDR3 is made up of 12 amino acids. Per germline, CDR1 SEHNR and CDR2 FQNEAQ (reference sequence). The CDR3 nucleotides are TGTGCCAGCAGCTCAAACACCGGGGAGCTGTTTTTT. It encodes CASSSNTGELFF.